This T cell receptor beta chain was identified during a study of blood T cell repertoires in COVID-19. Clones were sequenced by immunoSEQ multiplex PCR, and TCRdb holds only the in-frame ones, with some missing. The profile covers 400,000 to 500,000 clones, with more than 70% appearing a single time and approximately 1.5% taken by the ten largest. Germline CDR1 reads MDHEN; CDR2 reads SYDVKM. V lost 1 base, J lost 13 bases, and 6 bases stayed unmatched. The CDR3 spans 14 residues. Input material: PBMCs or T cells enriched from blood (not recorded which). This rearrangement joins TRBV28 to TRBJ1-5; TRBD1 matches 11 bases. This receptor was taken from a woman between 18 and 30 years old who had been exposed to COVID-19. CDR3 coding DNA: TGTGCCAGCAGTTTATTTTCGGGACAGGGGGGTCAGCATTTT. Residues: CASSLFSGQGGQHF.